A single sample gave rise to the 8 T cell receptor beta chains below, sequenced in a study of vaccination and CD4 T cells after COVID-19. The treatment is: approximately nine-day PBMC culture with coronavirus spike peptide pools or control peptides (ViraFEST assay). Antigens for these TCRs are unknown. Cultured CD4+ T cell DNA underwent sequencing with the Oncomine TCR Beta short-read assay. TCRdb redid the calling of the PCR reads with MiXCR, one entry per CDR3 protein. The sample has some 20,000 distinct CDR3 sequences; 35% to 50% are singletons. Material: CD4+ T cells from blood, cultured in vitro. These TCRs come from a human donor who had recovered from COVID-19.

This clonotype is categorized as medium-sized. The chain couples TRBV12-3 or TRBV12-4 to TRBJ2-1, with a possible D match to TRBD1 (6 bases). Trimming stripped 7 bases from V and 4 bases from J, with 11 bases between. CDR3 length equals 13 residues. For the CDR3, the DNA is TGTGCCAGCACCGTGGACAGTTACAATGAGCAGTTCTTC. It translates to CASTVDSYNEQFF.

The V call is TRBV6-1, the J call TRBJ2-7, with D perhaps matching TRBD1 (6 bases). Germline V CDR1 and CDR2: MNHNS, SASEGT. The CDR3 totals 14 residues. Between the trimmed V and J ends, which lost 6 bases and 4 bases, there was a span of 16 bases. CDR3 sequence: CASRIQGGLYEQYF. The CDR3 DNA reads TGTGCCAGCAGGATACAGGGTGGCCTTTACGAGCAGTACTTC.

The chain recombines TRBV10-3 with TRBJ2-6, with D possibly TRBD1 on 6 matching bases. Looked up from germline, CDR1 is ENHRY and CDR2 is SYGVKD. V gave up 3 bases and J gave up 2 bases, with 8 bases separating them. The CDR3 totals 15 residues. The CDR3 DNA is TGTGCCATCAGTGATAAGGGGGCTGGGGCCAACGTCCTGACTTTC. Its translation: CAISDKGAGANVLTF.

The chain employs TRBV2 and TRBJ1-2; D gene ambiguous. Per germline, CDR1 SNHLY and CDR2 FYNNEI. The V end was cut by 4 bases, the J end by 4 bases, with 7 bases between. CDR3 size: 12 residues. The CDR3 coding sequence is TGTGCCAGCAGTGGGACCCTCTATGGCTACACCTTC. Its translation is CASSGTLYGYTF.

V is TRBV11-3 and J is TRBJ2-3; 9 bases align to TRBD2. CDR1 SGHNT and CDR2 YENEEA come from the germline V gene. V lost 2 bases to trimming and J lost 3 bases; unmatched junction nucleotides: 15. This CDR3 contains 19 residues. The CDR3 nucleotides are TGTGCCAGCAGCTTATGGGATCTCGCGGGGGGGCCTCTTACAGATACGCAGTATTTT. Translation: CASSLWDLAGGPLTDTQYF.

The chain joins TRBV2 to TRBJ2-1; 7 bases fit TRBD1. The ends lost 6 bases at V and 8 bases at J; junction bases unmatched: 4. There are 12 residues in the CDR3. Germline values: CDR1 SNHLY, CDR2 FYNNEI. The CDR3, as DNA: TGTGCCAGCAGAAACGGACAGGATGAGCAGTTCTTC. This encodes CASRNGQDEQFF.

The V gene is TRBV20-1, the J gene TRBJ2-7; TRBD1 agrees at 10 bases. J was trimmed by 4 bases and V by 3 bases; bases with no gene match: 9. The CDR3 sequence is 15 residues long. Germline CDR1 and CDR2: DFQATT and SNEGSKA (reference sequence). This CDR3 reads CSASRDRGLRYEQYF. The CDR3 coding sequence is TGCAGTGCTAGTAGGGACAGGGGACTCAGGTACGAGCAGTACTTC.

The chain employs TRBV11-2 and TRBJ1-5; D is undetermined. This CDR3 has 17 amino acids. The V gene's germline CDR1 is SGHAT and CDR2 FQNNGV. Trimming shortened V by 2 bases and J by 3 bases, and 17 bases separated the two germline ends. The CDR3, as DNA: TGTGCCAGCAGCTTATACCAGCCTACGTCCCCCAATCAGCCCCAGCATTTT. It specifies CASSLYQPTSPNQPQHF.